The clone carrying this T cell receptor beta chain has more than one count but fewer than ten. Per the study methods: The assay estimated nucleated cells by amplifying reference gene primers. Only in-frame clones appear in the TCRdb table, and some are missing; sequencing was by immunoSEQ multiplex PCR. D and trimming come from the DNA, and the V and J calls and clone size come from that table. The sample has roughly 300,000 clones, roughly 88% seen once. The sample belongs to a study of blood T cell repertoires in COVID-19. Study-level background: T cells, B-cell-depleted T cells, or PBMCs provided the cDNA or gDNA that served as material.

This CDR3 region has 14 residues. CDR1 is SEHNR and CDR2 is FQNEAQ in the germline V gene (reference sequence). V was trimmed by 2 bases and J by 6 bases, leaving 11 bases between them. The source of this sequence is a woman aged 45 to 65 with acute or convalescent COVID-19. The sample was peripheral blood. The chain carries TRBV7-9 and TRBJ2-1, with D unresolved. The CDR3 region has the DNA TGTGCCAGCAGCTTAAGTTCTGCCAGCAATGAGCAGTTCTTC. Its protein product is CASSLSSASNEQFF.